This T cell receptor (beta chain) was identified in a study of cytomegalovirus exposure and HLA in healthy donors. Trimming took 7 bases from V and 3 from J, leaving 14 bases between them. The CDR3 consists of 14 residues. Per the germline V gene, CDR1 is KGHSH and CDR2 is LQKENI. Sample share makes this clone medium-sized (0.01 to 0.1%). Its matching antigen is unknown. The PCR employed 60 Vbeta primers together with 13 Jbeta primers. How the authors handled the data: Later work found 80 million to 85 million unique TCR beta chains, with approximately 12 million shared. Produced via immunoSEQ multiplex PCR; TCRdb's table is partial and in-frame only. Clone size and V and J calls were adopted from that table, with D and trimming inferred from the DNA. The sample lists about 120,000 clones; 65% to 80% were seen once. Study results and limitations: In a later analysis, specific HLA alleles were associated with approximately 16,000 TCR beta sequences at a 0.05 false discovery rate. Rare sequences made up most TCRs, while some public TCRs were found in many donors.

The clonotype comes from a man between 18 and 35 years old in good health and CMV-seropositive. This chain connects TRBV18 to TRBJ2-3, with TRBD1 as a possible D gene (5 bases). The sample comprised PBMCs. In nucleotides, the CDR3 is TGTGCCAGCTTGAACAGGAGCCAGACAGATACGCAGTATTTT. Amino acid sequence: CASLNRSQTDTQYF.